This T cell receptor (beta chain) was sequenced for a study of T cells in Graves' hyperthyroidism and ophthalmopathy. This clonotype was seen many times. What it binds is not known. Amplified regions were TCR beta CDR3 sequences from RNA transcripts. Primed by the HTBI set, a first-round RT-PCR was run on the TCR CDR3. TCRdb re-derived calls from the multiplex PCR reads in MiXCR, one entry per CDR3 protein. The data hold about 570,000 distinct CDR3 sequences, with approximately 15% observed a single time. CDR1 is MNHEY, CDR2 SVGEGT, per germline. The CDR3 loop spans 15 amino acids. The V gene end was trimmed by 6 bases and the J gene end by 5 bases; junction bases not matched to a gene: 9. General study points: Most clonotypes that expanded in the thyroid above 0.001 also showed up in blood.

Recently diagnosed hyperthyroidism of less than 2 months' duration affected patients aged 18 to 65. The rearrangement links TRBV6-2 or TRBV6-3 to TRBJ2-1, with 8 bases identical to TRBD2. The receptor was derived from a woman aged 40 to 50 with Graves' hyperthyroidism. Sequences were obtained from blood. The CDR3 region has the DNA TGTGCCAGCAGCCACACTAGCGGAATACACAATGAGCAGTTCTTC. This sequence encodes CASSHTSGIHNEQFF.